These 9 T cell receptor beta chains were sequenced from one sample in a study of CD8+CD57+ T cells in acquired aplastic anemia. Genomic DNA was employed as the template in profiling TCR beta VDJ and CDR3. From the reads, TCRdb called clonotypes with MiXCR, one entry per CDR3 protein. The sample lists about 170,000 distinct CDR3 sequences; about 60% were seen once. Material for sequencing was sorted CD4+, CD8+, or CD8+CD57+ T cells (not recorded which) from PBMCs. The receptors stem from a human donor in good health.

This clonotype was picked up a small number of times. This chain joins TRBV24-1 and TRBJ2-5; D unclear. Germline-derived CDR1 and CDR2 are KGHDR and SFDVKD. V was trimmed by 3 bases and J by 5 bases, leaving 6 bases between them. CDR3 length equals 12 residues. The CDR3 loop is CATSDPGETQYF. The CDR3 nucleotides are TGTGCCACCAGTGATCCCGGGGAGACCCAGTACTTC.

The rearrangement links TRBV7-3 to TRBJ1-6; D is undetermined. The germline V and J ends were trimmed by 6 bases and 10 bases, with 13 bases remaining between them. Germline CDR1 is SGHTA and CDR2 is FQGTGA. The CDR3 totals 13 residues. Here the CDR3 DNA reads TGTGCCAGCAGTTCCGGCCGTGGGTCACCCCTCCACTTT. This gives the protein CASSSGRGSPLHF. The variable domain in full, completed from reference TRBV7-3 and TRBJ1-6, reads GAGVSQTPSNKVTEKGKYVELRCDPISGHTALYWYRQSLGQGPEFLIYFQGTGAADDSGLPNDRFFAVRPEGSVSTLKIQRTERGDSAVYLCASSSGRGSPLHFGNGTRLTVT.

This chain's CDR3 is CASSFYGGYQETQYF. In DNA form, the CDR3 reads TGTGCCAGCAGTTTTTACGGGGGGTACCAAGAGACCCAGTACTTC. The J gene is TRBJ2-7, the V gene TRBV12-3 or TRBV12-4; 7 positions agree with TRBD2. Matching the DNA end better, TRBJ2-5 makes the J call doubtful. This CDR3 is built from 15 residues.

The V and J genes are TRBV10-3 and TRBJ1-1; D uncertain. Germline V gene lookup returns CDR1 ENHRY and CDR2 SYGVKD. Trimming stripped 3 bases from V and 3 bases from J, with 11 bases between. This CDR3 contains 14 residues. CDR3 in amino acids: CAISDGPGDTEAFF. CDR3 bases: TGTGCCATCAGTGACGGGCCTGGGGACACTGAAGCTTTCTTT.

This rearrangement joins TRBV7-9 to TRBJ1-3, with D unresolved. Germline values: CDR1 SEHNR, CDR2 FQNEAQ (reference sequence). V was shortened by 5 bases and J by 8 bases, with 4 bases between the two germline ends. The length of the CDR3 is 10 residues. The CDR3 reads CASSRDTIYF. The CDR3 region has the DNA TGTGCCAGCAGCCGGGACACCATATATTTT.

This rearrangement joins TRBV19 to TRBJ2-2; D is tentatively TRBD1 or TRBD2 (5 bases each). This CDR3 is 15 amino acids long. Germline V CDR1 and CDR2: LNHDA, SQIVND (reference sequence). V lost 2 bases and J 4 bases, leaving 11 bases between the germline ends. CDR3 protein: CASSIRGEATGELFF. The CDR3 region has the DNA TGTGCCAGTAGTATACGAGGGGAAGCCACCGGGGAGCTGTTTTTT.

This clonotype turned up a few times. The chain has TRBV7-7 and TRBJ2-1; D possibly corresponds to TRBD2 (6 bases). V was trimmed by 11 bases and J by 3 bases, leaving 23 bases between them. The CDR3 runs 16 residues. The V gene's germline CDR1 is SSHAT and CDR2 FNYEAQ (reference sequence). The chain's CDR3 is CASPSAEGRFYNEQFF. The CDR3, as DNA: TGTGCCTCCCCTTCAGCCGAAGGGAGGTTCTACAATGAGCAGTTCTTC.

This clonotype was found a few times. The V gene is TRBV10-1, the J gene TRBJ2-7; D is perhaps TRBD1 (6 bases). Germline values: CDR1 WNHNN, CDR2 SYGVQD (reference sequence). Between the trimmed V and J ends, which lost 4 bases and 3 bases, there was a span of 16 bases. The CDR3 extends over 15 amino acids. The chain's CDR3 is CASSAMWGPYYEQYF. The DNA for the CDR3 is TGCGCCAGCAGTGCGATGTGGGGGCCTTACTACGAGCAGTACTTC.

Concerning this clonotype: A read error may produce the germline difference seen at one junction end. The rearrangement uses TRBV12-3 or TRBV12-4 and TRBJ2-2, with D tentatively TRBD2 (7 bases). CDR3 length: 16 residues. The CDR3 is CASREPPGRNTGGLFF. The CDR3 bases are TGTGCCAGCAGGGAACCCCCAGGGCGGAACACCGGGGGGCTGTTCTTT.